Following are 14 T cell receptor beta chains from one sample sequenced in a study of T cell repertoires in cytomegalovirus infection. MiXCR was run by TCRdb on the reads, yielding one entry per CDR3 protein. In the table there are about 490,000 distinct CDR3 sequences, approximately 15% of which are singletons. The sequenced material came from CD8+ T cells from PBMCs. The receptor source for this set is a human donor in good health (CMV status not recorded). Some clones in this sample may be carry-over from other donors' samples.

This clonotype was recorded a few times. The genes are TRBV27 and TRBJ2-5; either TRBD1 or TRBD2 may fit D (5 bases each). V was pared by 4 bases and J by 1 base, with 13 bases between. This CDR3 spans 15 amino acids. Germline loops: CDR1 MNHEY, CDR2 SMNVEV (reference sequence). For the CDR3, the DNA is TGTGCCAGCAGTTCGACCTGGGGGACCCAAGAGACCCAGTACTTC. This gives the protein CASSSTWGTQETQYF.

The chain links TRBV19 to TRBJ2-2; 9 bases are a match to TRBD1. This CDR3 has 14 residues. Germline lookup yields CDR1 LNHDA and CDR2 SQIVND (reference sequence). V dropped 4 bases and J dropped 7; count of bases not matched to a gene: 4. In nucleotides, the CDR3 is TGTGCCAGTAGTACACAGGGGGCGGGCGGGGAGCTGTTTTTT. Translated: CASSTQGAGGELFF.

This clonotype was seen ten or more times. This chain links TRBV7-9 with TRBJ2-7, with TRBD2 matching 7 bases. The CDR3 consists of 15 residues. CDR1 is SEHNR and CDR2 is FQNEAQ in the germline V gene (reference sequence). The V and J ends lost 5 bases and 4 bases, in that order; junction bases with no gene match: 11. The CDR3 here is CASSPHGTKNYEQYF. In nucleotides, the CDR3 is TGTGCCAGCAGCCCCCACGGGACTAAAAATTACGAGCAGTACTTC.

Ten or more counts support this clonotype. The chain is built from TRBV4-1 and TRBJ2-2, with D perhaps assigned TRBD1 or TRBD2 (5 bases each). With 0 bases removed from V and 1 base from J, the gap between germline ends came to 12 bases. The CDR3 is made up of 17 amino acids. Germline-derived CDR1 and CDR2 are MGHRA and YSYEKL. Written as DNA, the CDR3 is TGCGCCAGCAGCCAAGATCGGGACCGGGAGAACACCGGGGAGCTGTTTTTT. Amino acids: CASSQDRDRENTGELFF.

A remark on this clonotype: This sequence may be a read error, since a much larger clone differs from it by one base. The CDR3 does not end in the conserved phenylalanine or tryptophan, so this is likely a read error. The J gene is TRBJ2-7, the V gene TRBV10-3; D might be TRBD2 (6 bases). V lost 7 bases and J lost 0, with 10 bases in between. The CDR3 is 13 amino acids. Germline CDR1 and CDR2: ENHRY and SYGVKD. CDR3 DNA sequence: TGTGCCATCATGGCGGGAAGCTCCTACGAGCAGTACTTA. Its protein is CAIMAGSSYEQYL.

This clonotype was seen at least ten times. The gene calls are TRBV11-2 and TRBJ2-6, with D unresolved. This CDR3 is built from 15 residues. CDR1 is SGHAT and CDR2 is FQNNGV in the germline V gene. Trimming pared 3 bases from V and 0 bases from J, leaving 6 bases between. The chain's CDR3 is CASSLALSGANVLTF. The CDR3 DNA is TGTGCCAGCAGCTTGGCCCTCTCTGGGGCCAACGTCCTGACTTTC.

Regarding this clonotype: A single base separates this from a much larger clone, so it may be a read error. The conserved final phenylalanine or tryptophan is absent from the CDR3, which likely points to a read error. The chain employs TRBV7-6 and TRBJ2-7, with D maybe TRBD1 (6 bases). The CDR3 is made up of 15 amino acids. V lost 5 bases to trimming and J lost 2 bases, with 16 bases between them. Germline CDR1 reads SGHVS; CDR2 reads FNYEAQ. The DNA for the CDR3 is TGTGCCAGCAGCCAAACCGGGACACTACCCTACGAGCAGTACTTA. Protein sequence: CASSQTGTLPYEQYL.

This clonotype was observed once. The conserved phenylalanine or tryptophan normally closing the CDR3 is absent here, so this likely arose from a read error. The CDR3 nucleotides read TGCGCCAGCAGCGCCGGGACATCGGCAGGGGACGAGCAGTACCTC. It encodes CASSAGTSAGDEQYL. V usage is TRBV13 and J usage is TRBJ2-7, with D perhaps TRBD1 (6 bases). CDR1 is PRHDT and CDR2 is FYEKMQ in the germline V gene (reference sequence). There are 15 residues in the CDR3.

This clonotype was seen ten or more times. DNA for the CDR3: TGTGCCAGCAGTCCGGGACTAGCGGAGACCGGGGAGCTGTTTTTT. Amino acids: CASSPGLAETGELFF. The chain links TRBV27 to TRBJ2-2, with TRBD2 matching over 11 bases. V was pared by 5 bases and J by 5 bases, with 4 bases of the junction left unmatched. The CDR3 sequence is 15 residues long. Germline V gives CDR1 MNHEY, CDR2 SMNVEV (reference sequence).

The J gene is TRBJ1-1, the V gene TRBV5-4; D unclear. The CDR3 is 14 amino acids. Germline V gene sequence: CDR1 SGHNT, CDR2 YYREEE (reference sequence). With 0 bases removed from V and 1 base from J, the gap between germline ends came to 7 bases. The CDR3 coding sequence is TGTGCCAGCAGCTTGGCGGGGAAGAACACTGAAGCTTTCTTT. Translation gives CASSLAGKNTEAFF. Complete variable domain (other parts from reference TRBV5-4 and TRBJ1-1): ETGVTQSPTHLIKTRGQQVTLRCSSQSGHNTVSWYQQALGQGPQFIFQYYREEENGRGNFPPRFSGLQFPNYSSELNVNALELDDSALYLCASSLAGKNTEAFFGQGTRLTVV.

This clonotype was found many times. The rearrangement uses TRBV7-9 and TRBJ1-1; D not resolved. The germline CDR1 and CDR2 sequences are SEHNR and FQNEAQ (reference sequence). This CDR3 region has 12 residues. V was clipped by 7 bases and J by 0 bases, with 6 bases between them. CDR3 DNA sequence: TGTGCCAGCACCCGAGTGAACACTGAAGCTTTCTTT. Amino acid sequence: CASTRVNTEAFF.

Worth noting for this clonotype: Its ends do not fully match the called genes, so a read error is possible. In DNA, the CDR3 is TGTGCCAGCAGCTTGGAAGAGGGGGCCACAGATAAGCAGTATTTT. This translates into CASSLEEGATDKQYF. The chain joins TRBV5-4 to TRBJ2-3; 7 bases are a match to TRBD1. CDR3 length: 15 amino acids. The V gene's germline CDR1 is SGHNT and CDR2 YYREEE (reference sequence).

The chain combines TRBV7-9 with TRBJ2-4; D is unresolved. CDR1 and CDR2 (germline): SEHNR, FQNEAQ (reference sequence). The CDR3 length is 16 residues. The germline V and J ends were trimmed by 2 bases and 0 bases, with 11 bases remaining between them. The CDR3 reads CASSLTSDLAKNIQYF. The CDR3 bases are TGTGCCAGCAGCTTAACGTCAGACTTAGCCAAAAACATTCAGTACTTC.

The V gene is TRBV6-1, the J gene TRBJ1-4; D unclear. Trimming removed 3 bases at V and 5 bases at J, with 7 bases between. The CDR3 contains 13 residues. The germline CDR1 and CDR2 sequences are MNHNS and SASEGT. The CDR3 DNA reads as TGTGCCAGCAGTGATCGCCTCAATGAAAAACTGTTTTTT. Its protein product is CASSDRLNEKLFF.